Listed below are T cell receptor beta chains from one sample, sequenced in a study of regulatory T cells in long-lasting Graves disease. TCRdb re-called the multiplex PCR reads with MiXCR, one entry per CDR3 protein. The table includes approximately 380,000 distinct CDR3 sequences, around 21% detected once. Sequencing was performed on peripheral blood mononuclear cells (PBMCs), taken when the disease was refractory, from a patient treated with antithyroid drugs. The receptors stem from a female donor with Graves disease. CDR3s include the opening cysteine and the closing phenylalanine or tryptophan. The D gene is left open where the match is weak. Clone size is shown for a subset of rows, as once, few, many or a class of expanded clone.

clone_size	d_call	cdr3_length	v_call	j_call	cdr3_nt	cdr3_aa
few	NA	14	TRBV30	TRBJ2-7	TGTGCCTGGAGTGTTGGGGGGAGCTCCTACGAGCAGTACTTC	CAWSVGGSSYEQYF
NA	NA	14	TRBV4-1	TRBJ1-5	TGCGCCAGCAGCCAAGATGGGTTGGTTCAGCCCCAGCATTTT	CASSQDGLVQPQHF
NA	TRBD2	19	TRBV12-3/TRBV12-4	TRBJ2-5	TGTGCCAGCAGTTTTCGGGGACTAGCGGGAGGAGGGGTCCAAGAGACCCAGTACTTC	CASSFRGLAGGGVQETQYF
many	NA	14	TRBV12-3/TRBV12-4	TRBJ1-6	TGTGCCAGCAGTTTGAGGGGGTTGAATTCACCCCTCCACTTT	CASSLRGLNSPLHF
many	NA	13	TRBV7-2	TRBJ1-2	TGTGCCAGCAGCGTCCGGTCAAGTTATGGCTACACCTTC	CASSVRSSYGYTF
many	TRBD1	19	TRBV10-3	TRBJ2-2	TGTGCCATCAGTGACCCAAGCCCCCGAACGACAGGGGACACCGGGGAGCTGTTTTTT	CAISDPSPRTTGDTGELFF
few	NA	17	TRBV27	TRBJ1-5	TGTGCCAGCAGTTTCACTGGGCCCAACTATAGCAATCAGCCCCAGCATTTT	CASSFTGPNYSNQPQHF
many	TRBD1	14	TRBV25-1	TRBJ1-2	TGTGCCAGCGAAAGGGACAGCAACGTCTATGGCTACACCTTC	CASERDSNVYGYTF
NA	NA	13	TRBV10-3	TRBJ1-1	TGTGCCATCAGTGAGGGACAGAACACTGAAGCTTTCTTT	CAISEGQNTEAFF
many	TRBD2	17	TRBV7-8	TRBJ2-5	TGTGCCAGCAGCTTAGTATCTAGCGGCCGATACCAAGAGACCCAGTACTTC	CASSLVSSGRYQETQYF
NA	NA	15	TRBV25-1	TRBJ2-7	TGTGCCAGCAGTGAATACGGATATGGGGAGTACGAGCAGTACTTC	CASSEYGYGEYEQYF
many	NA	11	TRBV6-9	TRBJ1-1	TGTGCCAGCAGTTGGACAACCGAAGCTTTCTTT	CASSWTTEAFF
NA	TRBD1	15	TRBV19	TRBJ1-1	TGTGCCAGTAGTCCGGGACAGGGCGCTGCGGTCGGAGCTTTCTTT	CASSPGQGAAVGAFF
NA	TRBD2	12	TRBV29-1	TRBJ2-1	TGCAGCGTCGGGGGGGGTCCTGCTGAGCAGTTCTTC	CSVGGGPAEQFF
NA	NA	16	TRBV7-2	TRBJ1-3	TGTGCCAGCAGCTCAACAGGGTCCCCCTCTGGAAACACCATATATTTT	CASSSTGSPSGNTIYF
NA	NA	13	TRBV6-2/TRBV6-3	TRBJ1-6	TGTGCCAGCAGTGAATTGGACAATTCCCCCCTCCACTTT	CASSELDNSPLHF
few	NA	13	TRBV30	TRBJ2-7	TGTGCCTGGAGTGCGGACGGCTCCTACGAGCAGTACTTC	CAWSADGSYEQYF
many	TRBD1	16	TRBV6-2/TRBV6-3	TRBJ2-5	TGTGCCAGCAGTTACAATGTAGGGACAGGGTTAGAGACCCAGTACTTC	CASSYNVGTGLETQYF
NA	TRBD1	14	TRBV6-2/TRBV6-3	TRBJ2-7	TGTGCCAGCAGTCTCGACAGGGGAAAAAACGAGCAGTACTTC	CASSLDRGKNEQYF
few	TRBD1	23	TRBV19	TRBJ1-6	TGTGCCAGTAGTATATTCCCGATGTGGTTTGACACCGGGACAGGGTTCGGGTGGTCACCCCTCCACTTT	CASSIFPMWFDTGTGFGWSPLHF